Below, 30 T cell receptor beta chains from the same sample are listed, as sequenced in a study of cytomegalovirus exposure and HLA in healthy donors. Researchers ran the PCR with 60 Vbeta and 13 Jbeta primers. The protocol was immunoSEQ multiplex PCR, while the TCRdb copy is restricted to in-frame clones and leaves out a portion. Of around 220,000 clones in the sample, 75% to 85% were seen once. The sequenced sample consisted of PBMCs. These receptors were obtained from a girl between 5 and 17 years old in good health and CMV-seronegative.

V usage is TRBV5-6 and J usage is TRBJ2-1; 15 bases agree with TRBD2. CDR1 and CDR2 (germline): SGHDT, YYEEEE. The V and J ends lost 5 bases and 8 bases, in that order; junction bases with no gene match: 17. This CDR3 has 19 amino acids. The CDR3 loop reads CASRGRTSGRERFLDEQFF. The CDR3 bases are TGTGCCAGCAGGGGAAGGACTAGCGGGAGGGAACGGTTTTTGGATGAGCAGTTCTTC. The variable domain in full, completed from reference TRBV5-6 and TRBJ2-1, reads DAGVTQSPTHLIKTRGQQVTLRCSPKSGHDTVSWYQQALGQGPQFIFQYYEEEERQRGNFPDRFSGHQFPNYSSELNVNALLLGDSALYLCASRGRTSGRERFLDEQFFGPGTRLTVL.

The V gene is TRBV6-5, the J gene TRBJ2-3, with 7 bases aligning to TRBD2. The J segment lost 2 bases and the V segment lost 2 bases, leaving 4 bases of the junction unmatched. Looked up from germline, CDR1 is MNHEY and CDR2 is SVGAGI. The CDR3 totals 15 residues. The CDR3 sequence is CASSYLGGTTDTQYF. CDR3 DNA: TGTGCCAGCAGTTACCTCGGGGGGACCACAGATACGCAGTATTTT.

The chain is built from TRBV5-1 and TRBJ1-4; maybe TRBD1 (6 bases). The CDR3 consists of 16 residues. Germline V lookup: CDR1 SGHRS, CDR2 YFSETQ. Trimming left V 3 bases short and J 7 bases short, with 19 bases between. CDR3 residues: CASSSTGSAASEKLFF. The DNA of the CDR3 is TGCGCCAGCAGCTCTACAGGGTCTGCCGCTAGTGAAAAACTGTTTTTT.

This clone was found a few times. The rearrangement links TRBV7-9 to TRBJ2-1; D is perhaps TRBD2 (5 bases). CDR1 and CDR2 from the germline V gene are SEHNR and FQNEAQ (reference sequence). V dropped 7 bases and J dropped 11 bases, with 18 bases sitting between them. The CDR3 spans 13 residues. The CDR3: CASIGSKGLKQFF. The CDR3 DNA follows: TGTGCCAGCATAGGGAGCAAAGGATTAAAGCAGTTCTTC.

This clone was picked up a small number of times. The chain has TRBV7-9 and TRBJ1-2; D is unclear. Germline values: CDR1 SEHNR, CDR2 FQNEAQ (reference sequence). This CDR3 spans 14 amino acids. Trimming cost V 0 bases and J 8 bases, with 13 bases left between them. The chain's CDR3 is CASSLAHPGRGYTF. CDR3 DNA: TGTGCCAGCAGCTTAGCGCATCCGGGAAGGGGCTACACCTTC.

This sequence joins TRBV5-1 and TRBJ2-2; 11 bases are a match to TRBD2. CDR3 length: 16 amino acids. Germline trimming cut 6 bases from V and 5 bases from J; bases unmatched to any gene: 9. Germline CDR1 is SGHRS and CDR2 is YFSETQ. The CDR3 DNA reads TGCGCCAGCACGTGGACTAGCGGGTTGGGGACCGGGGAGCTGTTTTTT. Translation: CASTWTSGLGTGELFF.

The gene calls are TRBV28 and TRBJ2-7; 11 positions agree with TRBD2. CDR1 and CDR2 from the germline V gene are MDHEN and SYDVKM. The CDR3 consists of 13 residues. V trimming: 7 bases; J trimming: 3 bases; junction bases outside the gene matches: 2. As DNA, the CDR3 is TGTGCCAGCATCCTAGCGGGGGGCTACGAGCAGTACTTC. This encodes CASILAGGYEQYF.

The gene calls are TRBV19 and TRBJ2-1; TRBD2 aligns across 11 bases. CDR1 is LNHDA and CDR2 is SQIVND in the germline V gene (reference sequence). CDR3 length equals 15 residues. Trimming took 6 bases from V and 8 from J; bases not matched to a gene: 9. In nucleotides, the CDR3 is TGTGCCAGTAGACAGACTAGCGGGATAGGAGATGAGCAGTTCTTC. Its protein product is CASRQTSGIGDEQFF.

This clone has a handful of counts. The chain's CDR3 is CASNGQPWVGGYTF. The CDR3 region has the DNA TGTGCCAGCAACGGACAGCCCTGGGTAGGGGGCTACACCTTC. The rearrangement links TRBV6-1 to TRBJ1-2; D might be TRBD1 (6 bases). CDR1 and CDR2 (germline): MNHNS, SASEGT. With 7 bases removed from V and 8 bases from J, the gap between germline ends came to 20 bases. The CDR3 covers 14 residues.

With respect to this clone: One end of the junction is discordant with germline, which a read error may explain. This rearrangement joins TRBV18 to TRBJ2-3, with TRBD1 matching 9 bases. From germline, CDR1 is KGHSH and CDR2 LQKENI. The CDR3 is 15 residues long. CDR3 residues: CASSPQGAGTDTQYF. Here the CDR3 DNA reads TGTGCCAGCTCCCCACAGGGGGCAGGCACAGATACGCAGTATTTT.

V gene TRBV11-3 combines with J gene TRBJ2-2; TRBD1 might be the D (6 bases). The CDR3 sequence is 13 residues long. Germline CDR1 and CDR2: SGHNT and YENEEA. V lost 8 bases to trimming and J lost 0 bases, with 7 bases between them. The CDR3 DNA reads TGTGCCAGCGGGGGCCCGAACACCGGGGAGCTGTTTTTT. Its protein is CASGGPNTGELFF.

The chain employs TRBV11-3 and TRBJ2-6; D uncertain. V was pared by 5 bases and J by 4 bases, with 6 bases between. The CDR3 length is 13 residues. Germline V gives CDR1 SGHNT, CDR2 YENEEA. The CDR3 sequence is CASSRAGANVLTF. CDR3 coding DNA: TGTGCCAGCAGCCGCGCCGGGGCCAACGTCCTGACTTTC.

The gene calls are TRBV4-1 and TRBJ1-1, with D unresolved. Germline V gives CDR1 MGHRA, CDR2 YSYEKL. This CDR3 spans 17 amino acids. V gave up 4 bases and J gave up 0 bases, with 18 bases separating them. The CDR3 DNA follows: TGCGCCAGCAGCCGATTGAACGGACTCAATTTGAACACTGAAGCTTTCTTT. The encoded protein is CASSRLNGLNLNTEAFF.

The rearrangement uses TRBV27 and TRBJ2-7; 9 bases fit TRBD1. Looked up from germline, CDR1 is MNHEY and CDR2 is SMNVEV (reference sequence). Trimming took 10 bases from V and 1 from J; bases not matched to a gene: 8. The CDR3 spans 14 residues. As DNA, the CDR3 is TGTGCCACCACAAAGACAGGGGGGTCCTACGAGCAGTACTTC. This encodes CATTKTGGSYEQYF.

The CDR3 region is CASSLVPGDTGELFF. Written as DNA, the CDR3 is TGCGCCAGCAGCCTCGTCCCCGGAGACACCGGGGAGCTGTTTTTT. The chain links TRBV4-1 to TRBJ2-2; D not resolved. CDR1 and CDR2 (germline): MGHRA, YSYEKL. Deletions cut 4 bases from V and 3 bases from J, with 12 bases between. CDR3 size: 15 residues.

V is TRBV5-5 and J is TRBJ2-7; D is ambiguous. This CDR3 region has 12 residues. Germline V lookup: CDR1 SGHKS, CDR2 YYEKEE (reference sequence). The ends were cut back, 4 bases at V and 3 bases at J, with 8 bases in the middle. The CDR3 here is CASSQRLYEQYF. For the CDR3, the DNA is TGTGCCAGCAGCCAGCGACTCTACGAGCAGTACTTC. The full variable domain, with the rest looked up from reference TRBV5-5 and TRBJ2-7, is DAGVTQSPTHLIKTRGQQVTLRCSPISGHKSVSWYQQVLGQGPQFIFQYYEKEERGRGNFPDRFSARQFPNYSSELNVNALLLGDSALYLCASSQRLYEQYFGPGTRLTVT.

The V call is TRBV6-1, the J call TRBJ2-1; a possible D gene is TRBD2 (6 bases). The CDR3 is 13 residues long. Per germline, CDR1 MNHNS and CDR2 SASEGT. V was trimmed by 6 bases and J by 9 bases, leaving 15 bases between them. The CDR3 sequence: CASRGPLASEQFF. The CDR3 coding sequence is TGTGCCAGCAGGGGACCACTAGCTAGTGAGCAGTTCTTC.

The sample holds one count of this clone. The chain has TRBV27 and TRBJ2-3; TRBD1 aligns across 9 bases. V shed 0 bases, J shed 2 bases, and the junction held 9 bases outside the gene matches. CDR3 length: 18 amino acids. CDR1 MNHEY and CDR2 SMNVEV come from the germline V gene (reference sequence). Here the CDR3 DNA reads TGTGCCAGCAGTTTATCTTTGTGGACAGGGGATTTCACAGATACGCAGTATTTT. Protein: CASSLSLWTGDFTDTQYF.

CDR3 amino acids: CASSLADTTGELFF. In DNA, the CDR3 is TGCGCCAGCAGCTTGGCCGATACAACCGGGGAGCTGTTTTTT. The J gene is TRBJ2-2, the V gene TRBV5-1; D gene ambiguous. CDR3 length: 14 amino acids. Trimming removed 0 bases from V and 5 bases from J, with 8 bases in between. Germline V gives CDR1 SGHRS, CDR2 YFSETQ.

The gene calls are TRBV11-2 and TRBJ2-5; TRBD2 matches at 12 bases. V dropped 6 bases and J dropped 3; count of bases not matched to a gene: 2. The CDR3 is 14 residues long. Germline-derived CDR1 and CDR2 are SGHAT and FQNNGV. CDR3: CASRGLAGKETQYF. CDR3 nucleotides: TGTGCCAGCAGAGGACTAGCGGGGAAAGAGACCCAGTACTTC.

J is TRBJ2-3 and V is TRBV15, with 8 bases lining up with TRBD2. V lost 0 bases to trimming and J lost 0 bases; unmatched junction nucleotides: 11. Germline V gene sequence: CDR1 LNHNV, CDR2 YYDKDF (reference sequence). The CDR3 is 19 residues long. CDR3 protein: CATSREGTRGEGSTDTQYF. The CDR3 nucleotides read TGTGCCACCAGCAGAGAGGGGACTAGGGGGGAGGGAAGCACAGATACGCAGTATTTT.

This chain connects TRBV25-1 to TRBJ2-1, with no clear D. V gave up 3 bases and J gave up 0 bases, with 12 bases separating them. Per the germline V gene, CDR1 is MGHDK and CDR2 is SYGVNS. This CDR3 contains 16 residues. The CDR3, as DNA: TGTGCCAGCAGTGACGCTAGGCCGAGCTCCTACAATGAGCAGTTCTTC. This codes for CASSDARPSSYNEQFF.

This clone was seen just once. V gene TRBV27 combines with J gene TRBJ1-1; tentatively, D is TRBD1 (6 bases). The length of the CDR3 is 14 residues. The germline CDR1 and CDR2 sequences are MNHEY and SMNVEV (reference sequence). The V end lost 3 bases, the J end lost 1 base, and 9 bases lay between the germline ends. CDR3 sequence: CASSFGTPNTEAFF. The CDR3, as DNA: TGTGCCAGCAGTTTTGGGACACCGAACACTGAAGCTTTCTTT.

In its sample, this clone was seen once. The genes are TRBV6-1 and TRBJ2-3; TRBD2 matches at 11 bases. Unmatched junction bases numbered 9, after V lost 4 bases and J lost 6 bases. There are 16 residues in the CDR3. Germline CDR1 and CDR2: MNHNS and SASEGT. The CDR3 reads CASSGRTSGPWDTQYF. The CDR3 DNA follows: TGTGCCAGCAGTGGCCGGACTAGCGGGCCCTGGGATACGCAGTATTTT.

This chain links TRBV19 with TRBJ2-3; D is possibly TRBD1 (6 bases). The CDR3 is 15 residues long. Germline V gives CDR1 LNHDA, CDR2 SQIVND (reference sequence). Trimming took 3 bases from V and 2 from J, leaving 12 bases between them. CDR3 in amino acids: CASSIRQAHTDTQYF. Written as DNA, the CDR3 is TGTGCCAGTAGTATTCGACAGGCTCACACAGATACGCAGTATTTT.

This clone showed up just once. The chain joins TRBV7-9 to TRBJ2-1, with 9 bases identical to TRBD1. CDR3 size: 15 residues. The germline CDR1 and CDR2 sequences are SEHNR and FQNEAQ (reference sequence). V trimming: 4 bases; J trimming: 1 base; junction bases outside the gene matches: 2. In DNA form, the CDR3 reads TGTGCCAGCAGCTCCGGGACAGGGTCCTACAATGAGCAGTTCTTC. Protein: CASSSGTGSYNEQFF.

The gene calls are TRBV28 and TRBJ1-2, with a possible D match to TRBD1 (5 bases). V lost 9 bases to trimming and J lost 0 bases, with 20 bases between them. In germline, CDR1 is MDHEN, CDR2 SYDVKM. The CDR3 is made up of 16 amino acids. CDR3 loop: CASTGRGKRSNYGYTF. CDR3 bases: TGTGCCAGTACTGGACGGGGGAAACGTTCTAACTATGGCTACACCTTC.

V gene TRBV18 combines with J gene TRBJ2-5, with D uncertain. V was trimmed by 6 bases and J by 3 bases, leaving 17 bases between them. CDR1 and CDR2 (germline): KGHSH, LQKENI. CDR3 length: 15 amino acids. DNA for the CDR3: TGTGCCAGCTCCCCAACACCCGTCTCCGAAGAGACCCAGTACTTC. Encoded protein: CASSPTPVSEETQYF.

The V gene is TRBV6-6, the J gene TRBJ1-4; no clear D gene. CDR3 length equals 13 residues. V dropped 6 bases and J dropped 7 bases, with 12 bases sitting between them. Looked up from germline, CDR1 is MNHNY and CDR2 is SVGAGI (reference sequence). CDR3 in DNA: TGTGCCAGCAGAGACGGAGGGAGTGAAAAACTGTTTTTT. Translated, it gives CASRDGGSEKLFF.

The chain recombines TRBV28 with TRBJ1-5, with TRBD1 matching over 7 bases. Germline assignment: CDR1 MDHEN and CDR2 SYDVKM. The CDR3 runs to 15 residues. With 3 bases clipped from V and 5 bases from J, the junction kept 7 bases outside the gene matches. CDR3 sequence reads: CASSFQGVFDQPQHF. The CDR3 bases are TGTGCCAGCAGTTTCCAGGGGGTTTTCGATCAGCCCCAGCATTTT. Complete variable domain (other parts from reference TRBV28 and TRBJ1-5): DVKVTQSSRYLVKRTGEKVFLECVQDMDHENMFWYRQDPGLGLRLIYFSYDVKMKEKGDIPEGYSVSREKKERFSLILESASTNQTSMYLCASSFQGVFDQPQHFGDGTRLSIL.